The T cell receptor beta chain under discussion was sequenced for a study of cytomegalovirus exposure and HLA in healthy donors. The overall study: As released early, the data held 70 million to 95 million unique TCRs from HLA-typed donors.

The PCR was carried out with 60 Vbeta primers and 13 Jbeta primers. Assay used: immunoSEQ multiplex PCR; TCRdb lists only in-frame clones, some missing. This sample's clone table lists around 65,000 clones. The study sampled nominally healthy donors, though unrecorded immune exposures were likely. V lost 6 bases and J lost 1, with 15 bases in between. CDR3 length: 15 residues. The germline gives CDR1 SEHNR, CDR2 FQNEAQ (reference sequence). This clonotype was sampled from a boy younger than 18 in good health and CMV-seronegative. The sequenced material came from PBMCs. The chain links TRBV7-9 to TRBJ1-1; no definite D call. CDR3 sequence (DNA): TGTGCCAGCAGTCTAGAGGGTGGTGGGAACACTGAAGCTTTCTTT. This translates into CASSLEGGGNTEAFF.